This T cell receptor (beta chain) was observed in a study of T cells in Graves' hyperthyroidism and ophthalmopathy. Germline assignment: CDR1 DFQATT and CDR2 SNEGSKA (reference sequence). Trimming cost V 3 bases and J 0 bases, with 8 bases left between them. The CDR3 contains 13 residues. This clonotype was observed at least ten times. RNA transcripts served as the template for amplifying TCR beta CDR3 regions. HTBI primers were employed in a first-round RT-PCR of the TCR CDR3. TCRdb re-analysed the multiplex PCR reads in MiXCR, keeping a single row per CDR3 protein. The table has hundreds of thousands of distinct CDR3 sequences, more than 15% seen once. PBMCs were obtained from 10 ml fresh peripheral blood.

The chain links TRBV20-1 to TRBJ1-2; tentatively, D is TRBD1 (5 bases). The sequencing input was blood. The sequence was collected from a woman in her late teens or twenties with Graves' hyperthyroidism. DNA for the CDR3: TGCAGTGCTAGGACAGCGACTAACTATGGCTACACCTTC. It encodes CSARTATNYGYTF.